This T cell receptor beta chain comes out of a study of T cells after yellow fever vaccination. Background on the study: Where fractions had low cell numbers, libraries were prepared from them with the SMART-Seq v4 Ultra Low Input RNA kit. General study points: Although the secondary response was weaker, it peaked faster, at day 5 versus 15. Abundant bulk-derived clonotypes could contaminate FACS-sorted repertoires.

V was cut by 2 bases and J by 6 bases, with 19 bases left in between. CDR3 length equals 16 residues. CDR1 and CDR2 (germline): ENHRY, SYGVKD. TCRdb re-called the 5' RACE reads with MiXCR, one entry per CDR3 protein. The profile shows approximately 550,000 distinct CDR3 sequences, about 19% of them singletons. This clonotype has just a few counts. The antigen is unknown. This receptor was taken from a man aged 25 to 40 who received the YFV17D yellow fever vaccine. Sample: PBMCs, taken 15 days after the yellow fever booster vaccination. The genes are TRBV10-3 and TRBJ1-1; possible D gene TRBD1, 6 bases. The CDR3 coding sequence is TGTGCCATCAGTGAGACCCCGGGAGGGGGGATCCCTGAAGCTTTCTTT. Translating gives CAISETPGGGIPEAFF.